The text below deals with one T cell receptor (beta chain). The data were taken from a study of OX40 agonist ivuxolimab in advanced cancers. About the study: An agonistic anti-OX40 (CD134) antibody, ivuxolimab, was used to treat the patients. A mean age of approximately 64 years, range about 20 to 85, was recorded, and roughly 83% were male. Allowance was made for prior anti-PD-1, anti-PD-L1 or anti-CTLA-4 therapy, and around 41% had some.

In germline, CDR1 is LGHNA, CDR2 YSLEER. The CDR3 consists of 13 residues. V was pared by 4 bases and J by 10 bases, with 14 bases between. Baseline, cycle 4 day 1, and cycle 7 day 1 were the blood sampling points. Only in-frame clones appear in the TCRdb table, and some are missing; sequencing was by immunoSEQ multiplex PCR. The sample shows more than 80,000 clones, about 87% of them seen only once. The sequence was obtained from an adult with an advanced solid tumor such as melanoma, head and neck, liver or kidney cancer. The sequences come from CD4+ or CD8+ T cells sorted from blood, collected in a trial of the OX40 agonist ivuxolimab. The chain is built from TRBV4-3 and TRBJ2-1, with D possibly TRBD2 on 5 matching bases. The CDR3 bases are TGCGCCAGCAGCCGCTTCTCTTCGGGGGAGCAGTTCTTC. Translation gives CASSRFSSGEQFF.